The 30 T cell receptor beta chains below come from one sample, sequenced in a study of neurological immune-mediated disorders (dated by TCRdb to between 2018 and 2021). Library prep was done by 5' RACE. TCRdb shows the sequencer as Illumina HiSeq 2500. TCRdb's own reprocessing of the public reads used fastp at Q25 and MiXCR and kept productive beta chains. Rows are unified per CDR3 protein, each entry keeping the most common DNA and genes. The sample has tens of thousands of distinct CDR3 sequences on record, roughly 3.2% of them singletons. About 3.5% of the sample comes from the top ten. Sequenced sample: PBMCs. The origin of the receptors is a man between 40 and 49 years old with multiple sclerosis.

This clonotype was seen ten or more times. CDR3 DNA: TGTGCCAGCAGCCCTGGTCCGGAAAACATTCAGTACTTC. Residues: CASSPGPENIQYF. J is TRBJ2-4 and V is TRBV7-8, with unresolved D. The ends were cut back, 5 bases at V and 5 bases at J, with 10 bases in the middle. Germline CDR1 is SGHVS and CDR2 is FQNEAQ. The CDR3 covers 13 residues.

Many counts were recorded for this clonotype. J is TRBJ2-4 and V is TRBV11-2, with 9 bases that match TRBD1. The germline V gene has CDR1 SGHAT and CDR2 FQNNGV. V lost 1 base, J lost 7 bases, and 8 bases stayed unmatched. The CDR3 runs 16 residues. In DNA, the CDR3 is TGTGCCAGCAGCTTAGTAAGGGGGACAGGGAGGAACATTCAGTACTTC. Translating gives CASSLVRGTGRNIQYF.

At least ten counts were recorded for this clonotype. V usage is TRBV20-1 and J usage is TRBJ2-1; D is perhaps TRBD1 or TRBD2 (6 bases each). This CDR3 has 16 amino acids. V shed 0 bases and J shed 1 base, with 13 bases lying between them. The germline gives CDR1 DFQATT, CDR2 SNEGSKA (reference sequence). The DNA for the CDR3 is TGCAGTGCTAGAGATGAGAGGGGGGAATCCTACAATGAGCAGTTCTTC. Protein: CSARDERGESYNEQFF.

The rearrangement uses TRBV20-1 and TRBJ1-4, with D uncertain. Germline V gene lookup returns CDR1 DFQATT and CDR2 SNEGSKA (reference sequence). The CDR3 has 12 residues. Trimming took off 1 base at V and 8 bases at J, with 8 bases between the two ends. As DNA, the CDR3 is TGCAGTGCTAGAGTACGAGACGAAAAACTGTTTTTT. It is translated as CSARVRDEKLFF.

This clonotype was observed at least ten times. The chain combines TRBV5-1 with TRBJ2-1; 7 nucleotides match TRBD2. Germline trimming cut 0 bases from V and 7 bases from J; bases unmatched to any gene: 10. Germline CDR1 and CDR2: SGHRS and YFSETQ. The CDR3 is 16 amino acids. Here the CDR3 reads CASSLGAGASWNEQFF. DNA of the CDR3: TGCGCCAGCAGCTTGGGTGCGGGAGCTTCCTGGAATGAGCAGTTCTTC.

This clonotype has a count of ten or more. This chain uses TRBV12-3 or TRBV12-4 with TRBJ2-2; D remains ambiguous. CDR3 length: 15 residues. With 4 bases removed from V and 7 bases from J, the gap between germline ends came to 16 bases. The CDR3 here is CASSSPAGEFGELFF. The CDR3 bases are TGTGCCAGCAGTTCCCCCGCAGGAGAGTTCGGGGAGCTGTTTTTT.

Many counts were recorded for this clonotype. The chain is built from TRBV5-1 and TRBJ2-3; D might be TRBD1 (6 bases). V gave up 2 bases and J gave up 0 bases, with 19 bases separating them. Germline V gives CDR1 SGHRS, CDR2 YFSETQ. The CDR3 loop spans 18 amino acids. The CDR3: CASSFQPPGAVSTDTQYF. Written as DNA, the CDR3 is TGCGCCAGCAGCTTTCAACCCCCAGGGGCGGTCAGCACAGATACGCAGTATTTT.

This clonotype was detected many times. V and J are TRBV7-8 and TRBJ1-1; D is perhaps TRBD1 (6 bases). The length of the CDR3 is 15 residues. Between the trimmed V and J ends, which lost 5 bases and 1 base, there was a span of 14 bases. Germline V gives CDR1 SGHVS, CDR2 FQNEAQ. The CDR3 is CASSTGKRSNTEAFF. In DNA, the CDR3 is TGTGCCAGCAGCACAGGGAAGCGGTCGAACACTGAAGCTTTCTTT.

This clonotype was picked up many times. The chain couples TRBV5-1 to TRBJ2-6; D call uncertain. CDR1 and CDR2 from the germline V gene are SGHRS and YFSETQ. The CDR3 has 16 residues. V lost 0 bases and J lost 1, with 8 bases in between. The CDR3 spells CASSLASMSGANVLTF. The CDR3 coding sequence is TGCGCCAGCAGCTTGGCTTCGATGTCTGGGGCCAACGTCCTGACTTTC.

This clonotype was counted ten times or more. This chain links TRBV5-1 with TRBJ1-6; weak D call: TRBD1 (6 bases). V was shortened by 5 bases and J by 6 bases, with 15 bases between the two germline ends. CDR1 is SGHRS, CDR2 YFSETQ, per germline. This CDR3 contains 15 residues. DNA for the CDR3: TGCGCCAGCAGTCCTGACAGGTTGGGTAATTCACCCCTCCACTTT. Amino acids: CASSPDRLGNSPLHF.

This clonotype was seen ten or more times. The chain joins TRBV10-3 to TRBJ1-2; no clear D gene. The CDR3 is 13 amino acids. The V end was cut by 0 bases, the J end by 8 bases, with 10 bases between. Germline V CDR1 and CDR2: ENHRY, SYGVKD. CDR3 in DNA: TGTGCCATCAGTGAGTCGCTTTCGGAAGGCTACACCTTC. Protein: CAISESLSEGYTF.

This clonotype was recorded many times. The chain couples TRBV7-9 to TRBJ1-1, with a possible D match to TRBD1 (5 bases). Germline CDR1 reads SEHNR; CDR2 reads FQNEAQ (reference sequence). The V and J ends lost 4 bases and 5 bases respectively, with 17 bases between them. CDR3 size: 15 residues. The CDR3 here is CASSYLKGPITEAFF. CDR3 nucleotides: TGTGCCAGCAGCTATCTAAAGGGACCGATAACTGAAGCTTTCTTT.

This clonotype has at least ten counts. CDR3 in DNA: TGTGCCAGCAGTGAGGGGGCGTATGGAAACACCATATATTTT. Its translation: CASSEGAYGNTIYF. The chain combines TRBV12-3 or TRBV12-4 with TRBJ1-3; 7 bases match TRBD1. V was clipped by 5 bases and J by 3 bases; unmatched bases: 4. The CDR3 extends over 14 amino acids.

This clonotype was seen many times. V gene TRBV29-1 combines with J gene TRBJ2-6; no reliable D call. Germline V gene lookup returns CDR1 SQVTM and CDR2 ANQGSEA. CDR3 length: 14 residues. The V gene lost 4 bases and the J gene lost 0 bases, with 7 bases spanning the gap. CDR3 protein: CSVADASGANVLTF. DNA for the CDR3: TGCAGCGTTGCGGACGCCTCTGGGGCCAACGTCCTGACTTTC.

The table lists this clonotype with many counts. This chain connects TRBV7-2 to TRBJ1-1; D remains unclear. The V gene lost 5 bases and the J gene lost 3 bases, with 16 bases spanning the gap. The CDR3 extends over 15 amino acids. From germline, CDR1 is SGHTA and CDR2 FQGNSA. Written as DNA, the CDR3 is TGTGCCAGCAGCACCAGGATCGAGGAGGACACTGAAGCTTTCTTT. It codes for CASSTRIEEDTEAFF.

This clonotype was detected ten times or more. The chain carries TRBV2 and TRBJ2-7, with D unclear. CDR1 SNHLY and CDR2 FYNNEI come from the germline V gene. The CDR3 runs 13 residues. V was shortened by 8 bases and J by 6 bases, with 17 bases between the two germline ends. In nucleotides, the CDR3 is TGTGCCAGCCGCCTGAGTCGGACGGTCGAGCAGTACTTC. Its protein is CASRLSRTVEQYF.

This clonotype appeared many times. The genes are TRBV20-1 and TRBJ2-1, with D possibly TRBD2 on 5 matching bases. V gave up 0 bases and J gave up 0 bases, with 9 bases separating them. This CDR3 has 15 amino acids. Germline values: CDR1 DFQATT, CDR2 SNEGSKA (reference sequence). CDR3: CSARDRGLSYNEQFF. The CDR3 DNA is TGCAGTGCTAGAGATCGCGGACTCTCCTACAATGAGCAGTTCTTC.

This clonotype was picked up many times. The chain joins TRBV5-1 to TRBJ1-1; D may be TRBD1 (5 bases). Germline V gives CDR1 SGHRS, CDR2 YFSETQ. Trimming removed 2 bases at V and 6 bases at J, with 11 bases between. This CDR3 spans 13 amino acids. The CDR3 loop reads CASSFDRSSEAFF. The CDR3, as DNA: TGCGCCAGCAGCTTCGACAGAAGTTCTGAAGCTTTCTTT.

V usage is TRBV11-2 and J usage is TRBJ2-2; D is unresolved. This CDR3 is 11 amino acids long. In germline, CDR1 is SGHAT, CDR2 FQNNGV. The V and J ends lost 4 bases and 6 bases respectively, with 3 bases between them. The CDR3 reads CASSSAGELFF. CDR3 in DNA: TGTGCCAGCAGCTCGGCCGGGGAGCTGTTTTTT.

This clonotype was seen more than once but under ten times. This chain uses TRBV6-5 with TRBJ2-3, with 7 bases identical to TRBD2. From germline, CDR1 is MNHEY and CDR2 SVGAGI. There are 14 residues in the CDR3. V shed 6 bases and J 2 bases; nucleotides not matched to a gene: 5. The CDR3 protein is CASSRGSDTDTQYF. DNA of the CDR3: TGTGCCAGCAGCCGCGGGAGCGACACAGATACGCAGTATTTT.

This clonotype was counted ten times or more. The V gene is TRBV27, the J gene TRBJ2-1; 9 positions agree with TRBD2. The CDR3 is 13 residues long. Trimming at V came to 1 base and at J to 13 bases, leaving 5 bases not matched to a gene. CDR1 MNHEY and CDR2 SMNVEV come from the germline V gene (reference sequence). CDR3 sequence reads: CASSLYAGGPQFF. In DNA, the CDR3 is TGTGCCAGCAGTTTATATGCGGGAGGGCCTCAGTTCTTC.

This clonotype came up many times. V usage is TRBV5-1 and J usage is TRBJ2-7; weak D call: TRBD2 (6 bases). This CDR3 comprises 15 residues. Germline loops: CDR1 SGHRS, CDR2 YFSETQ. Deletions cut 2 bases from V and 1 base from J, with 13 bases between. The CDR3 here is CASSLLGRESYEQYF. In nucleotides, the CDR3 is TGCGCCAGCAGCTTACTGGGACGGGAGTCCTACGAGCAGTACTTC.

Regarding this clonotype: A much larger clone is a single base away; this may be a read error. The chain has TRBV5-1 and TRBJ1-1; tentatively, D is TRBD1 (6 bases). V gave up 2 bases and J gave up 5 bases, with 10 bases separating them. The CDR3 runs 13 residues. Per germline, CDR1 SGHRS and CDR2 YFSETQ. CDR3 sequence (DNA): TGCGCCAGCAGCTTACCGGGACATACTGAAGCTTTCTTT. It is translated as CASSLPGHTEAFF.

This clonotype occurred many times. The chain couples TRBV2 to TRBJ1-6, with 7 positions matching TRBD1. The CDR3 length is 15 residues. Germline values: CDR1 SNHLY, CDR2 FYNNEI. V lost 4 bases, J lost 6 bases, and 6 bases stayed unmatched. CDR3 nucleotides: TGTGCCAGCAGTGCCGGGACAGTGTCTAATTCACCCCTCCACTTT. As protein: CASSAGTVSNSPLHF. Full variable domain (missing parts from reference TRBV2 and TRBJ1-6): EPEVTQTPSHQVTQMGQEVILRCVPISNHLYFYWYRQILGQKVEFLVSFYNNEISEKSEIFDDQFSVERPDGSNFTLKIRSTKLEDSAMYFCASSAGTVSNSPLHFGNGTRLTVT.

This clonotype was counted a few times. The chain joins TRBV5-1 to TRBJ1-1, with 9 bases fitting TRBD1. This CDR3 region has 14 residues. The ends lost 3 bases at V and 7 bases at J; junction bases unmatched: 7. Germline V gene sequence: CDR1 SGHRS, CDR2 YFSETQ. CDR3 loop: CASSSRQGENEAFF. CDR3 bases: TGCGCCAGCAGCTCCAGACAGGGGGAGAATGAAGCTTTCTTT.

In this sample, this clonotype turned up a few times. One end of the junction is discordant with germline, which a read error may explain. This sequence joins TRBV5-5 and TRBJ1-6; D is perhaps TRBD1 (5 bases). CDR1 and CDR2 from the germline V gene are SGHKS and YYEKEE (reference sequence). The CDR3 spans 14 residues. DNA of the CDR3: TGTGCCAGCAGCTCCGGACAAAATAATTCACACCTCCACTTT. Its translation is CASSSGQNNSHLHF.

The V call is TRBV6-5, the J call TRBJ2-3; D might be TRBD1 (6 bases). The CDR3 has 12 residues. Germline CDR1 reads MNHEY; CDR2 reads SVGAGI. Trimming removed 2 bases from V and 7 bases from J, with 7 bases in between. CDR3 bases: TGTGCCAGCAGTTACCAGGGGCATACGCAGTATTTT. It specifies CASSYQGHTQYF.

This clonotype occurred many times. CDR3 DNA: TGCGCCAGCAATCATGGGGACCGCAACACTGAAGCTTTCTTT. It codes for CASNHGDRNTEAFF. The chain couples TRBV5-1 to TRBJ1-1; the D gene is possibly TRBD1 (5 bases). V lost 6 bases to trimming and J lost 2 bases, with 14 bases between them. This CDR3 comprises 14 residues. CDR1 is SGHRS and CDR2 is YFSETQ in the germline V gene. The variable domain in full, with the rest retrieved from reference TRBV5-1 and TRBJ1-1, is KAGVTQTPRYLIKTRGQQVTLSCSPISGHRSVSWYQQTPGQGLQFLFEYFSETQRNKGNFPGRFSGRQFSNSRSEMNVSTLELGDSALYLCASNHGDRNTEAFFGQGTRLTVV.

This clonotype was recorded many times. The chain has TRBV7-9 and TRBJ1-1; 12 nucleotides align to TRBD1. With 5 bases clipped from V and 8 bases from J, the junction kept 6 bases outside the gene matches. This CDR3 is 14 amino acids long. Germline CDR1 reads SEHNR; CDR2 reads FQNEAQ (reference sequence). The CDR3 nucleotides are TGTGCCAGCAGCCCGGGACAGGGGGCGAAAGAAGCTTTCTTT. This sequence encodes CASSPGQGAKEAFF.

At least ten counts were recorded for this clonotype. The chain employs TRBV5-1 and TRBJ1-1; D is unclear. V was clipped by 0 bases and J by 0 bases, with 3 bases between them. The CDR3 has 13 residues. CDR1 and CDR2 (germline): SGHRS, YFSETQ. CDR3 DNA sequence: TGCGCCAGCAGCTTGGAAGTGAACACTGAAGCTTTCTTT. It yields the protein CASSLEVNTEAFF. The full variable domain, completed using reference TRBV5-1 and TRBJ1-1, is KAGVTQTPRYLIKTRGQQVTLSCSPISGHRSVSWYQQTPGQGLQFLFEYFSETQRNKGNFPGRFSGRQFSNSRSEMNVSTLELGDSALYLCASSLEVNTEAFFGQGTRLTVV.